The next 6 T cell receptor beta chains were all read from a single sample in a study of beta chain features in type 1 diabetes. Whole-study findings and limits: For Type 1 diabetes patients, all four CD4+ subsets carried TCRB CDR3s that were moderately but significantly shorter.

Expressed TCRB transcripts were sequenced because the entire RNA isolate underwent reverse transcription. Sequencing was performed with immunoSEQ multiplex PCR; in TCRdb, only in-frame clones are kept and a portion is missing. The sample has 300,000 to 400,000 clones; around an eighth are singletons. Their antigen targets remain unknown. The sequencing input was naive CD4+ T cells from blood. The receptor source for this set is a woman under 30 with type 1 diabetes.

The V and J genes are TRBV4-3 and TRBJ2-5; D unclear. Between the trimmed V and J ends, which lost 1 base and 3 bases, there was a span of 6 bases. CDR3 length: 13 residues. Germline CDR1 reads LGHNA; CDR2 reads YSLEER. The CDR3 DNA is TGCGCCAGCAGCCAAGGACGGGAAGAGACCCAGTACTTC. This encodes CASSQGREETQYF.

This clone was detected a few times. A read error may produce the germline difference seen at one junction end. V and J are TRBV20-1 and TRBJ2-1; D possibly corresponds to TRBD2 (6 bases). There are 11 residues in the CDR3. The germline V gene has CDR1 DFQATT and CDR2 SNEGSKA (reference sequence). The CDR3 loop is CSGDSYNEQFF. The CDR3 DNA is TGTTCGGGGGATTCCTACAATGAGCAGTTCTTC.

In its sample, this clone was seen a few times. This chain links TRBV6-1 with TRBJ2-1, with 13 positions matching TRBD2. Germline loops: CDR1 MNHNS, CDR2 SASEGT. The CDR3 runs 17 residues. Trimming cost V 0 bases and J 13 bases; bases outside gene matches: 12. The CDR3 sequence is CASSEAPLAGGPASQFF. In DNA form, the CDR3 reads TGTGCCAGCAGTGAAGCCCCACTAGCGGGAGGGCCAGCCTCCCAGTTCTTC.

The count of this clone is one. The CDR3 nucleotides read TGCGCCAGCAGCCCCCAGGGAAGGGAGCAGTTCTTC. This sequence encodes CASSPQGREQFF. This chain links TRBV4-3 with TRBJ2-1, with D possibly being TRBD1 (5 bases). Germline values: CDR1 LGHNA, CDR2 YSLEER. V lost 4 bases to trimming and J lost 10 bases, with 11 bases between them. The CDR3 consists of 12 residues.

This clone has only a few counts. The gene calls are TRBV18 and TRBJ2-3; 7 positions match TRBD2. V was pared by 1 base and J by 2 bases, with 6 bases of the junction left unmatched. The CDR3 loop spans 16 amino acids. Germline CDR1 KGHSH, CDR2 LQKENI. In DNA, the CDR3 is TGTGCCAGCTCACCACTTAGCGGGTGGTTCACAGATACGCAGTATTTT. This codes for CASSPLSGWFTDTQYF.

The CDR3 protein is CASSFPQGSQETQYF. Written as DNA, the CDR3 is TGTGCCAGCAGCTTTCCACAGGGTTCTCAAGAGACCCAGTACTTC. This rearrangement joins TRBV5-4 to TRBJ2-5, with TRBD1 as a possible D gene (6 bases). From germline, CDR1 is SGHNT and CDR2 YYREEE (reference sequence). The CDR3 is 15 amino acids. V was pared by 2 bases and J by 2 bases, with 13 bases between.